These 21 T cell receptor beta chains came from one sample sequenced in a study of blood T cells in healthy people across ages. A J-beta primer mix and a sample-barcoded 5' primer were used in a second PCR of roughly 6 to 11 cycles. MiXCR was run by TCRdb on the 5' RACE reads, yielding one entry per CDR3 protein. The data hold a few hundred thousand distinct CDR3 sequences, with 25% to 30% observed a single time. The sequenced material came from blood. The receptors derive from a woman aged 70-85 years in good health.

The chain employs TRBV11-2 and TRBJ1-4; a weak D match, TRBD1 (6 bases). Trimming cost V 0 bases and J 7 bases, with 12 bases left between them. The CDR3 length is 15 residues. CDR1 is SGHAT, CDR2 FQNNGV, per germline. CDR3 DNA sequence: TGTGCCAGCAGCTTAGAGGCAGGGGTGGGTGAAAAACTGTTTTTT. This sequence encodes CASSLEAGVGEKLFF.

V is TRBV5-6 and J is TRBJ2-3; D is undetermined. Trimming removed 7 bases at V and 2 bases at J, with 14 bases between. The V gene's germline CDR1 is SGHDT and CDR2 YYEEEE. This CDR3 region has 14 residues. CDR3: CASGLVHLTDTQYF. The CDR3, as DNA: TGTGCCAGCGGCCTAGTTCATCTCACAGATACGCAGTATTTT.

This clonotype was counted once. The genes are TRBV11-1 and TRBJ1-1; 9 bases match TRBD1. The germline V gene has CDR1 SGHAT and CDR2 FQDESV (reference sequence). Unmatched junction bases numbered 6, after V lost 8 bases and J lost 5 bases. The CDR3 contains 13 residues. CDR3 nucleotides: TGTGCCAGCGGGACAGGGATCGGAACTGAAGCTTTCTTT. Translating it yields CASGTGIGTEAFF.

There are a few counts of this clonotype. This chain links TRBV10-3 with TRBJ2-5, with 7 bases lining up with TRBD1. CDR1 is ENHRY and CDR2 is SYGVKD in the germline V gene. V gave up 4 bases and J gave up 5 bases; unmatched junction bases: 7. The CDR3 covers 14 residues. The CDR3 spells CAISADRAQETQYF. DNA of the CDR3: TGTGCCATCAGTGCCGACAGGGCCCAGGAGACCCAGTACTTC.

This clonotype was counted only a few times. The chain uses TRBV6-6 and TRBJ1-4; no firm D call. The CDR3 loop spans 13 amino acids. Trimming removed 4 bases at V and 4 bases at J, with 7 bases between. Germline V CDR1 and CDR2: MNHNY, SVGAGI (reference sequence). CDR3 in amino acids: CASSSRFNEKLFF. CDR3 in DNA: TGTGCCAGCAGTTCGCGGTTTAATGAAAAACTGTTTTTT.

This chain uses TRBV20-1 with TRBJ2-1; 9 bases fit TRBD1. Germline CDR1 DFQATT, CDR2 SNEGSKA (reference sequence). CDR3 size: 13 residues. The V segment lost 5 bases and the J segment 8 bases; nucleotides outside the gene matches: 7. DNA of the CDR3: TGCAGTGCTCGACAGGGGGGGCGGGATGAGCAGTTCTTC. Translation gives CSARQGGRDEQFF.

The chain combines TRBV5-1 with TRBJ1-1; TRBD1 is a possible D gene (5 bases). Germline V gene lookup returns CDR1 SGHRS and CDR2 YFSETQ. The germline V and J ends were trimmed by 4 bases and 8 bases, with 15 bases remaining between them. This CDR3 contains 13 residues. CDR3 DNA: TGCGCCAGCAGCCTGAGTTGGGACGCCGAAGCTTTCTTT. Amino acids: CASSLSWDAEAFF.

V and J are TRBV25-1 and TRBJ1-2; D is undetermined. CDR1 and CDR2 from the germline V gene are MGHDK and SYGVNS. The CDR3 loop spans 14 amino acids. V dropped 3 bases and J dropped 2 bases, with 10 bases sitting between them. CDR3 protein: CASSEVEHNYGYTF. CDR3 nucleotides: TGTGCCAGCAGTGAGGTCGAACACAACTATGGCTACACCTTC.

The chain recombines TRBV4-2 with TRBJ2-1; a possible D gene is TRBD2 (6 bases). V dropped 3 bases and J dropped 5 bases, with 14 bases sitting between them. The CDR3 consists of 15 residues. Germline CDR1 reads LGHNA; CDR2 reads YNFKEQ. The CDR3 loop is CASSQHTGDNNEQFF. CDR3 sequence (DNA): TGTGCCAGCAGCCAGCATACGGGGGATAACAATGAGCAGTTCTTC.

DNA for the CDR3: TGTGCCAGCAGCTTGGGACTAGCTCTGAATGAGCAGTTCTTC. Encoded protein: CASSLGLALNEQFF. The chain joins TRBV7-2 to TRBJ2-5; TRBD2 matches 9 bases. Near its end, the DNA agrees better with TRBJ2-1, so the J call may be wrong. The CDR3 loop spans 14 amino acids. Germline V gene data show CDR1 as SGHTA and CDR2 as FQGNSA.

The table lists this clonotype with many counts. The chain joins TRBV11-3 to TRBJ2-5; TRBD2 matches at 14 bases. Losses at the gene ends were 1 base for V and 1 base for J; bases not matched to a gene: 2. The germline V gene encodes CDR1 SGHNT and CDR2 YENEEA. The CDR3 length is 17 residues. This CDR3 is CASSLGGTSGGQETQYF. The CDR3 region has the DNA TGTGCCAGCAGCTTAGGGGGGACTAGCGGGGGCCAAGAGACCCAGTACTTC.

This clonotype was seen ten or more times. The chain joins TRBV19 to TRBJ1-1; D is uncertain. There are 11 residues in the CDR3. V was clipped by 9 bases and J by 4 bases, with 9 bases between them. The germline V gene encodes CDR1 LNHDA and CDR2 SQIVND (reference sequence). Here the CDR3 reads CASKGSTEAFF. In DNA, the CDR3 is TGTGCCAGCAAGGGTTCCACTGAAGCTTTCTTT.

This clonotype came up a few times. The chain joins TRBV20-1 to TRBJ2-5, with 7 nucleotides matching TRBD1. J gave up 1 base and V 6 bases, and 8 bases lay outside the gene matches. The CDR3 is 14 amino acids. Germline V gene lookup returns CDR1 DFQATT and CDR2 SNEGSKA (reference sequence). The CDR3 sequence: CSARSGQSQETQYF. CDR3 sequence (DNA): TGCAGTGCAAGGTCGGGACAGAGCCAAGAGACCCAGTACTTC.

The chain has TRBV4-3 and TRBJ1-5; possible D gene TRBD1, 5 bases. The length of the CDR3 is 15 residues. Germline assignment: CDR1 LGHNA and CDR2 YSLEER. V gave up 0 bases and J gave up 5 bases, with 11 bases separating them. CDR3 protein: CASSQDRGRDQPQHF. CDR3 coding DNA: TGCGCCAGCAGCCAAGATCGGGGCAGGGATCAGCCCCAGCATTTT.

This clonotype has more than one count but fewer than ten. The chain combines TRBV20-1 with TRBJ1-2, with a weak D call TRBD1 (5 bases). The germline V gene has CDR1 DFQATT and CDR2 SNEGSKA (reference sequence). This CDR3 is built from 11 residues. V was pared by 6 bases and J by 4 bases, with 9 bases between. The CDR3 DNA is TGCAGTGCCCAGAGGGGCTATGGCTACACCTTC. Its translation is CSAQRGYGYTF.

This clonotype has a handful of counts. J is TRBJ1-3 and V is TRBV12-3 or TRBV12-4, with D perhaps TRBD1 (5 bases). V lost 7 bases to trimming and J lost 0 bases, with 10 bases between them. This CDR3 spans 14 amino acids. The CDR3 DNA sequence: TGTGCCAGCATGTTTGGGGGCTCTGGAAACACCATATATTTT. As protein: CASMFGGSGNTIYF.

This sequence joins TRBV25-1 and TRBJ1-1, with a possible D match to TRBD1 (5 bases). V was trimmed by 5 bases and J by 4 bases, leaving 14 bases between them. From germline, CDR1 is MGHDK and CDR2 SYGVNS. The CDR3 runs to 14 residues. CDR3 sequence (DNA): TGTGCCAGCAGTCGTCCGGGGCGGGGCACTGAAGCTTTCTTT. Translated, it gives CASSRPGRGTEAFF.

V is TRBV6-5 and J is TRBJ1-1; D unresolved. V gave up 0 bases and J gave up 5 bases, with 10 bases separating them. Germline V gene sequence: CDR1 MNHEY, CDR2 SVGAGI. The CDR3 is 14 residues long. CDR3 sequence reads: CASSYSIRETEAFF. DNA for the CDR3: TGTGCCAGCAGTTACTCGATTCGTGAGACTGAAGCTTTCTTT.

This clonotype was seen more than once but under ten times. The V gene is TRBV11-2, the J gene TRBJ1-1; TRBD1 agrees at 7 bases. Germline assignment: CDR1 SGHAT and CDR2 FQNNGV. The CDR3 is made up of 15 amino acids. Trimming removed 5 bases from V and 2 bases from J; junction bases left unmatched: 8. The CDR3 DNA is TGTGCCAGCAGCCTCCTGGCAGGGGGTAACACTGAAGCTTTCTTT. Translation gives CASSLLAGGNTEAFF.

The chain links TRBV20-1 to TRBJ2-5; 9 bases align to TRBD2. Germline assignment: CDR1 DFQATT and CDR2 SNEGSKA (reference sequence). The CDR3 is 15 amino acids. V was clipped by 3 bases and J by 7 bases; unmatched bases: 12. The CDR3 here is CSASQRRGGRGTQYF. The CDR3 nucleotides read TGCAGTGCTAGTCAAAGGCGGGGGGGCAGAGGGACCCAGTACTTC.

This clonotype has more than one count but fewer than ten. The chain couples TRBV28 to TRBJ1-5; D is perhaps TRBD1 (6 bases). V lost 6 bases and J 10 bases, leaving 19 bases between the germline ends. Looked up from germline, CDR1 is MDHEN and CDR2 is SYDVKM. This CDR3 is built from 14 residues. CDR3 loop: CASSSKGGVSPQHF. The CDR3 DNA reads as TGTGCCAGCAGCTCCAAGGGGGGCGTATCACCCCAGCATTTT.